These 5 T cell receptor beta chains were all obtained from the same sample, sequenced in a study of T cells after yellow fever vaccination. TCRdb analysed the 5' RACE reads with MiXCR anew, one entry per CDR3 protein. The sample lists hundreds of thousands of distinct CDR3 sequences, roughly 12% occurring once. The source was PBMCs, collected on the day of the yellow fever booster vaccination. These receptors all stem from a man aged 30 to 39 who received the YFV17D yellow fever vaccine.

This clonotype was seen more than once but under ten times. This sequence joins TRBV5-6 and TRBJ1-6; the D is unclear. Trimming removed 4 bases at V and 6 bases at J, with 23 bases between. The germline V gene encodes CDR1 SGHDT and CDR2 YYEEEE. The CDR3 has 18 residues. The CDR3 is CASSKTHSGPKFNSPLHF. The CDR3 DNA sequence: TGTGCCAGCAGCAAGACGCATTCCGGGCCTAAATTTAATTCACCCCTCCACTTT.

This rearrangement joins TRBV29-1 to TRBJ1-5; D gene unclear. Trimming shortened V by 4 bases and J by 2 bases, and 21 bases separated the two germline ends. Germline V gives CDR1 SQVTM, CDR2 ANQGSEA. This CDR3 is 17 amino acids long. The CDR3 bases are TGCAGCGTTGCAGGAGTCGAGGGCCGAGAGGGCAATCAGCCCCAGCATTTT. This codes for CSVAGVEGREGNQPQHF.

This clonotype has more than one count but fewer than ten. The chain combines TRBV6-1 with TRBJ1-5; tentatively, D is TRBD1 (5 bases). This CDR3 contains 12 residues. Germline V gene data show CDR1 as MNHNS and CDR2 as SASEGT. V shed 6 bases and J shed 7 bases, with 10 bases lying between them. CDR3 sequence: CASRAGKQPQHF. The CDR3, as DNA: TGTGCCAGCAGGGCAGGGAAGCAGCCCCAGCATTTT.

This chain connects TRBV20-1 to TRBJ1-5; the D is unclear. Germline CDR1 reads DFQATT; CDR2 reads SNEGSKA (reference sequence). V gave up 6 bases and J gave up 5 bases, with 11 bases separating them. The CDR3 is 12 residues long. DNA for the CDR3: TGCAGTGCGATGGTCGATGATCAGCCCCAGCATTTT. Protein product: CSAMVDDQPQHF.

This rearrangement joins TRBV5-4 to TRBJ2-7; possible D gene TRBD1, 6 bases. The germline V gene has CDR1 SGHNT and CDR2 YYREEE (reference sequence). This CDR3 comprises 15 residues. The V gene lost 4 bases and the J gene lost 0 bases, with 14 bases spanning the gap. CDR3 amino acids: CASSPGQQSSYEQYF. The DNA of the CDR3 is TGTGCCAGCAGCCCTGGACAGCAAAGCTCCTACGAGCAGTACTTC.